This T cell receptor beta chain comes out of a study of identical twins. General observations from the study: Twins shared out-of-frame alpha sequences with excess low generation probability.

Each CDR3 protein gets one entry after TCRdb re-called the 5' RACE reads with MiXCR. The data hold hundreds of thousands of distinct CDR3 sequences, with roughly 6% observed a single time. This clonotype was counted at least ten times. Antigen unknown. The J segment lost 2 bases and the V segment lost 4 bases, leaving 7 bases of the junction unmatched. This CDR3 spans 16 amino acids. Per germline, CDR1 SGHRS and CDR2 YFSETQ. The chain uses TRBV5-1 and TRBJ2-3, with 10 bases fitting TRBD2. This receptor was taken from a man younger than 35 in good health. The material sequenced was naive T cells sorted from blood. The CDR3 DNA follows: TGCGCCAGCAGCCAACTAGCGGGAAAATACACAGATACGCAGTATTTT. Protein sequence: CASSQLAGKYTDTQYF.